The entry that follows covers one T cell receptor (beta chain) sequence. The table came from immunoSEQ multiplex PCR; TCRdb's copy has only in-frame clones and leaves some out. The table lists roughly 670,000 clones, 85% to 90% of them singletons. The V gene lost 6 bases and the J gene lost 4 bases, with 13 bases spanning the gap. The CDR3 sequence is 15 residues long. Germline V gene lookup returns CDR1 MNHEY and CDR2 SMNVEV (reference sequence). The data belong to a study of blood T cell repertoires in COVID-19. The chain has TRBV27 and TRBJ2-6; possibly TRBD1 for D (5 bases). This receptor was taken from a woman aged 18-29 years with acute or convalescent COVID-19. Sequencing input: peripheral blood. In DNA form, the CDR3 reads TGTGCCAGCAGCGCCCAGGGTACGGGGGCCAACGTCCTGACTTTC. This codes for CASSAQGTGANVLTF.